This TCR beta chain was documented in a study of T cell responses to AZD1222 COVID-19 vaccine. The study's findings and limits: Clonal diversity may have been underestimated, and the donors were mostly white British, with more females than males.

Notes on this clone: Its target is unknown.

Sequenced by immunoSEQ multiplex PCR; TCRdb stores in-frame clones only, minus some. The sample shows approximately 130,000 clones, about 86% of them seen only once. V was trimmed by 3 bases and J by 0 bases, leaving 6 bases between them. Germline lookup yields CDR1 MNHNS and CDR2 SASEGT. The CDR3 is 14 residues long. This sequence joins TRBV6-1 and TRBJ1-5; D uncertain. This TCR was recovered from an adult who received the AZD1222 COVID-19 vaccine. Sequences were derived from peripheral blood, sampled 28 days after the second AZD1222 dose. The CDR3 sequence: CASSDRYSNQPQHF. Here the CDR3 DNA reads TGTGCCAGCAGTGACAGATATAGCAATCAGCCCCAGCATTTT.